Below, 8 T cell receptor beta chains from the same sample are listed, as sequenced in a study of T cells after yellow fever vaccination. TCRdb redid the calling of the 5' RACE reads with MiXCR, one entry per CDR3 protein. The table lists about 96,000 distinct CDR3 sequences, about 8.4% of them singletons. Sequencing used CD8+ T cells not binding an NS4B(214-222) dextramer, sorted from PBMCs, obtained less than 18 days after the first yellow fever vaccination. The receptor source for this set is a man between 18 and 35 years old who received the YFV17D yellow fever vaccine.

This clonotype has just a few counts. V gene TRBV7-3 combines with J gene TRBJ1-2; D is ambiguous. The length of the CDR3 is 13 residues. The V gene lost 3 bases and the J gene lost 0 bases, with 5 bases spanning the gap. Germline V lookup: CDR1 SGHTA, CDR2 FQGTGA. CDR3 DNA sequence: TGTGCCAGCAGCTTGCAGGCTAACTATGGCTACACCTTC. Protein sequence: CASSLQANYGYTF.

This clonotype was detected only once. CDR3 amino acids: CASSLLSTGKGTEAFF. CDR3 coding DNA: TGTGCCAGCAGCTTATTATCGACAGGGAAGGGCACTGAAGCTTTCTTT. The rearrangement joins TRBV7-9 to TRBJ1-1; 7 nucleotides line up with TRBD1. The CDR3 sequence is 16 residues long. V shed 2 bases and J 4 bases; nucleotides not matched to a gene: 10. Germline V gene data show CDR1 as SEHNR and CDR2 as FQNEAQ (reference sequence).

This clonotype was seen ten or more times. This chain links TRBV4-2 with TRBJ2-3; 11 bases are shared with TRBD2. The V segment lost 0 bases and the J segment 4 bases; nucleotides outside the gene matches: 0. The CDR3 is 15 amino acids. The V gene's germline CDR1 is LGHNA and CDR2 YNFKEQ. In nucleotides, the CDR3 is TGTGCCAGCAGCCAAGATAGCGGGGGGGCAGATACGCAGTATTTT. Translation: CASSQDSGGADTQYF.

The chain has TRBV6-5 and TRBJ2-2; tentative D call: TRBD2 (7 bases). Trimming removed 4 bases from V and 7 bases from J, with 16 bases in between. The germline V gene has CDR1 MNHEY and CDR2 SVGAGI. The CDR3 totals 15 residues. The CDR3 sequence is CASSSMGGGGGELFF. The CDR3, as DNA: TGTGCCAGCAGTTCTATGGGGGGGGGCGGCGGGGAGCTGTTTTTT.

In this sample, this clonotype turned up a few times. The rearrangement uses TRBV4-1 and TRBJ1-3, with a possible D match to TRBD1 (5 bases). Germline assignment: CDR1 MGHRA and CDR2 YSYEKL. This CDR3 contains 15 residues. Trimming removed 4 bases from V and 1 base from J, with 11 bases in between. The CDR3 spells CASSRGGGSGNTIYF. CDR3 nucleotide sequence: TGCGCCAGCAGCCGGGGTGGGGGATCTGGAAACACCATATATTTT.

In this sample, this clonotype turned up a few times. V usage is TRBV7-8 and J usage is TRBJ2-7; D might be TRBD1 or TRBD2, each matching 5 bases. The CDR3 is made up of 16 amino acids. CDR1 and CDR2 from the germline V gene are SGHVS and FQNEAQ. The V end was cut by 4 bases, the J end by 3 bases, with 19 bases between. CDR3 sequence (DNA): TGTGCCAGCAGCTCGAGTCCGGCCGGGGCGGGCTACGAGCAGTACTTC. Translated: CASSSSPAGAGYEQYF.

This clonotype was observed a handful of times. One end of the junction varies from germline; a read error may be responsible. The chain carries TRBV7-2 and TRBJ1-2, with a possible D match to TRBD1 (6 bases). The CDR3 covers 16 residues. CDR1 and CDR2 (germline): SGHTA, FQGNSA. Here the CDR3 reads CASILPRGQANYGYTF. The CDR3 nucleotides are TGTGCCAGCATCTTACCCAGGGGCCAAGCTAACTATGGCTACACCTTC.

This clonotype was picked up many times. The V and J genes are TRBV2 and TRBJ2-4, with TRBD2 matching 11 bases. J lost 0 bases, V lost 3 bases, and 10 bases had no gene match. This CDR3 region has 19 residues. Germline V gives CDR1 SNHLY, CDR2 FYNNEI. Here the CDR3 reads CASSDKQRGLAEAKNIQYF. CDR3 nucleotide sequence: TGTGCCAGCAGTGATAAACAAAGGGGACTAGCGGAAGCCAAAAACATTCAGTACTTC.